This T cell receptor beta chain was captured in a study of tumor-infiltrating lymphocytes in localized non-small cell lung cancer. The wider study: Some samples were collected after neoadjuvant chemotherapy; smokers, never-smokers and several histologies were included. Study-level points and caveats: Compared with uninvolved lung, tumors showed higher T cell infiltration by TCRbeta sequencing.

V was clipped by 5 bases and J by 8 bases, with 15 bases between them. Germline CDR1 MNHNY, CDR2 SVGAGI (reference sequence). This CDR3 is built from 14 residues. With regard to this clone: What it binds is not known.

Sequencing was performed with immunoSEQ multiplex PCR; in TCRdb, only in-frame clones are kept and a portion is missing. The table includes over 10,000 clones, approximately 83% detected once. This chain connects TRBV6-6 to TRBJ1-4, with a possible D match to TRBD1 (5 bases). Source material: uninvolved lung tissue not adjacent to the tumor. The receptor was derived from a human donor with non-small cell lung cancer. The CDR3 bases are TGTGCCAGCAGTAGACAGTCAGGGCGCGAAAAACTGTTTTTT. Translation gives CASSRQSGREKLFF.